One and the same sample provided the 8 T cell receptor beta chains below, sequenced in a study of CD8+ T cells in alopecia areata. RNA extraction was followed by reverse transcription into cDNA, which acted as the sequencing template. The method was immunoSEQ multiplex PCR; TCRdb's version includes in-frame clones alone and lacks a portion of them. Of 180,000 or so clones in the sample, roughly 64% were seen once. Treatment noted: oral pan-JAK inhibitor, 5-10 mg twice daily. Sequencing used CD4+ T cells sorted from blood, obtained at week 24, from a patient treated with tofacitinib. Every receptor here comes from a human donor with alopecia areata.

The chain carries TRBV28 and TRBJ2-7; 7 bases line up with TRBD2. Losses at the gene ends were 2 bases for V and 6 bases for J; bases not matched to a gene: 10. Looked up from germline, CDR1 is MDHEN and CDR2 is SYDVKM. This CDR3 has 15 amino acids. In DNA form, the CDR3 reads TGTGCCAGCAGTTTAAGTGCTAGCGGCTCTCTCGAGCAGTACTTC. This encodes CASSLSASGSLEQYF.

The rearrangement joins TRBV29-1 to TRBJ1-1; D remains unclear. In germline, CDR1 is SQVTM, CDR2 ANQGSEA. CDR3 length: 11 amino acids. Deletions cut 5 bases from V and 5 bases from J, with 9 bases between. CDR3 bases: TGCAGCGTTCTCCCAGGAACTGAAGCTTTCTTT. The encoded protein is CSVLPGTEAFF.

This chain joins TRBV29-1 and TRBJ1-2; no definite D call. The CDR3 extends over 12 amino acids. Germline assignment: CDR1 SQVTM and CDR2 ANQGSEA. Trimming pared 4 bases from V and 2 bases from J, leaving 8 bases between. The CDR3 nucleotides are TGCAGCGTTGGCGGCCAAAACTATGGCTACACCTTC. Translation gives CSVGGQNYGYTF.

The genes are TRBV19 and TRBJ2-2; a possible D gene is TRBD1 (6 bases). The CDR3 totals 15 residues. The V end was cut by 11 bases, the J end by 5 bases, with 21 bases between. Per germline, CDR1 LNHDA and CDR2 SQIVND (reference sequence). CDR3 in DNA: TGTGCCTCCAGAGTAGCAGGGGCCCAAACCGGGGAGCTGTTTTTT. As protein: CASRVAGAQTGELFF.

This CDR3 is CAWSVADEQFF. The CDR3 DNA sequence: TGTGCCTGGAGTGTTGCGGATGAGCAGTTCTTC. The rearrangement uses TRBV30 and TRBJ2-1; D not certain. The CDR3 runs 11 residues. V lost 0 bases to trimming and J lost 8 bases, with 5 bases between them. Germline assignment: CDR1 GTSNPN and CDR2 SVGIG (reference sequence).

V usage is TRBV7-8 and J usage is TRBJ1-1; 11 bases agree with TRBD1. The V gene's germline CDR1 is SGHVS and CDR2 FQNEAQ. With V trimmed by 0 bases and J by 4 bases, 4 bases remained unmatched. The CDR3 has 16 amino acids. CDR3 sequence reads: CASSLASGTGGTEAFF. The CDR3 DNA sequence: TGTGCCAGCAGCTTAGCGAGCGGGACAGGGGGCACTGAAGCTTTCTTT.

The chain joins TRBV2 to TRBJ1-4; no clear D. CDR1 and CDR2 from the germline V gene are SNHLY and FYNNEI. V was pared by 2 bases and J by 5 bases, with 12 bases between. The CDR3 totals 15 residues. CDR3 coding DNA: TGTGCCAGCAGTGAAAACAACGGAGAAAATGAAAAACTGTTTTTT. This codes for CASSENNGENEKLFF.

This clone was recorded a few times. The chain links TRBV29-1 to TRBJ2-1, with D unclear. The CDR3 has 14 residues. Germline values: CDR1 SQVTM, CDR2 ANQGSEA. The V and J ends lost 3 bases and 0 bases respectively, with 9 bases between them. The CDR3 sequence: CSVEIRSSYNEQFF. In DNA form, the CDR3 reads TGCAGCGTTGAGATCCGGAGCTCCTACAATGAGCAGTTCTTC.